This TCR beta chain was captured by sequencing in a study of T cell responses to AZD1222 COVID-19 vaccine. General study results and limits: The donor cohort was predominantly white British with a female majority, and clonal diversity may have been underestimated. No repertoire was sampled before or during the peak T cell response, only after it.

Comments on this clone: Its target is unknown.

Some clones are missing from TCRdb's copy, which holds only in-frame ones; the method was immunoSEQ multiplex PCR. The repertoire has around 270,000 clones, 85% to 95% of them found once; the top ten carry less than 0.6%. This CDR3 region has 13 residues. The sample consisted of peripheral blood, taken 28 days after the second AZD1222 dose. The V gene is TRBV21-1, the J gene TRBJ2-7. TRBV21-1 is a recognized pseudogene. The receptor comes from an adult who received the AZD1222 COVID-19 vaccine. CDR3 protein: CAQLWNKVSEQYF. The CDR3 DNA reads TGTGCCCAGCTCTGGAATAAAGTCAGCGAGCAGTACTTC.